The entry below describes one TCR beta chain. Its antigen is currently unknown. Profiling relied on immunoSEQ multiplex PCR, and the TCRdb table lists in-frame clones only, not all of them. The sample holds some 78,000 clones, around 89% seen once. V was shortened by 5 bases and J by 7 bases, with 13 bases between the two germline ends. This CDR3 is 13 amino acids long. Germline V gene lookup returns CDR1 SGHAT and CDR2 FQNNGV. The sample belongs to a study of OX40 agonist ivuxolimab in advanced cancers. At the level of the study: Patients undergoing dose escalation presented with hepatocellular carcinoma, melanoma, renal cell or head and neck cancer. General observations from the study: More expanded clones were seen, on average, in CD8+ T cells than in CD4+.

The receptor comes from an adult with an advanced solid tumor such as melanoma, head and neck, liver or kidney cancer. The specimen was CD4+ or CD8+ T cells sorted from blood, collected in a trial of the OX40 agonist ivuxolimab. The genes are TRBV11-2 and TRBJ2-3; D remains ambiguous. The DNA for the CDR3 is TGTGCCAGCAGCCCCCGGCAGAGTTATACGCAGTATTTT. Its protein is CASSPRQSYTQYF.